The present TCR beta chain was sequenced within a study of blood T cell repertoires in COVID-19. The wider study: The United States, Italy and Spain were the sources of the acute and convalescent COVID-19 samples. The analysed material was cDNA or gDNA that came from T cells, B-cell-depleted T cells, or PBMCs.

How the authors handled the data: The assay estimated nucleated cells by amplifying reference gene primers. This table comes from immunoSEQ multiplex PCR, and its TCRdb copy is limited to in-frame clones, with some not included. V, J and clone size were drawn from that table, and D and trimming were deduced from the DNA. The repertoire holds 70,000 to 85,000 clones, with roughly four fifths as singletons. The clonotype originates from an elderly man with acute or convalescent COVID-19. Sequenced: peripheral blood.

The CDR3 is CASSPTGQGAREQYF. In DNA, the CDR3 is TGTGCCAGTAGTCCCACCGGACAGGGGGCGCGCGAGCAGTACTTC. This chain connects TRBV19 to TRBJ2-7, with TRBD1 matching over 11 bases. V lost 5 bases and J lost 6; bases outside the gene matches: 9. Per the germline V gene, CDR1 is LNHDA and CDR2 is SQIVND (reference sequence). The CDR3 contains 15 residues.